These 23 T cell receptor beta chains were sequenced from one sample in a study of vaccination and CD4 T cells after COVID-19. With the Oncomine TCR Beta short-read assay, DNA from cultured CD4+ T cells was sequenced. One entry per CDR3 protein, called by TCRdb with MiXCR from the PCR reads. In the table there are roughly 13,000 distinct CDR3 sequences, roughly a quarter of which are singletons. Their recognized antigens are unknown. Treatment given: approximately nine-day PBMC culture with coronavirus spike peptide pools or control peptides (ViraFEST assay). The starting material was CD4+ T cells from blood, cultured in vitro, obtained after SARS-CoV-2 vaccination. Every receptor here comes from a human donor who had recovered from COVID-19.

The rearrangement links TRBV6-2 or TRBV6-3 to TRBJ2-7; D is perhaps TRBD2 (6 bases). The V gene's germline CDR1 is MNHEY and CDR2 SVGEGT. Trimming took off 5 bases at V and 2 bases at J, with 13 bases between the two ends. CDR3 size: 14 residues. The CDR3 DNA reads as TGTGCCAGCAGTATCCGGGACTTAACCTACGAGCAGTACTTC. Encoded protein: CASSIRDLTYEQYF.

The CDR3 nucleotides read TGTGCCAGCAGCTACCTCGATAGCGGCGGTCCATACGAGCAGTACTTC. This codes for CASSYLDSGGPYEQYF. The chain carries TRBV7-9 and TRBJ2-7; a possible D gene is TRBD2 (6 bases). Germline V lookup: CDR1 SEHNR, CDR2 FQNEAQ (reference sequence). The length of the CDR3 is 16 residues. Deletions cut 4 bases from V and 4 bases from J, with 20 bases between. The whole variable domain, filled in from reference TRBV7-9 and TRBJ2-7, reads DTGVSQNPRHKITKRGQNVTFRCDPISEHNRLYWYRQTLGQGPEFLTYFQNEAQLEKSRLLSDRFSAERPKGSFSTLEIQRTEQGDSAMYLCASSYLDSGGPYEQYFGPGTRLTVT.

The J gene is TRBJ2-2, the V gene TRBV6-1, with 13 bases fitting TRBD2. CDR1 and CDR2 (germline): MNHNS, SASEGT. This CDR3 is 17 amino acids long. The V segment lost 6 bases and the J segment 8 bases; nucleotides outside the gene matches: 12. The CDR3 sequence is CASSSGLAGVRRGELFF. The CDR3 nucleotides read TGTGCCAGCAGCTCTGGACTAGCGGGAGTTAGGCGAGGGGAGCTGTTTTTT.

This sequence joins TRBV4-1 and TRBJ2-7, with D perhaps given as TRBD1 or TRBD2 (5 bases each). The CDR3 totals 16 residues. The V and J ends lost 3 bases and 6 bases respectively, with 21 bases between them. Germline values: CDR1 MGHRA, CDR2 YSYEKL. In DNA form, the CDR3 reads TGCGCCAGCAGCCAGAGGAACTCACCTCCCGGGGCCGAGCAGTACTTC. Amino acid sequence: CASSQRNSPPGAEQYF.

The chain uses TRBV7-8 and TRBJ2-1; 9 bases map to TRBD2. J lost 9 bases, V lost 5 bases, and 14 bases had no gene match. There are 16 residues in the CDR3. Germline values: CDR1 SGHVS, CDR2 FQNEAQ. The CDR3 spells CASSPPFGVAGAEQFF. CDR3 sequence (DNA): TGTGCCAGCAGCCCCCCCTTCGGGGTAGCGGGAGCTGAGCAGTTCTTC.

This rearrangement joins TRBV7-3 to TRBJ1-2, with a weak D call TRBD1 (5 bases). Trimming took 10 bases from V and 5 from J, leaving 11 bases between them. The germline V gene has CDR1 SGHTA and CDR2 FQGTGA. This CDR3 contains 11 residues. The chain's CDR3 is CATGGVYGYTF. The CDR3 bases are TGTGCCACGGGGGGGGTATATGGCTACACCTTC.

The chain employs TRBV4-1 and TRBJ2-2; maybe TRBD1 (6 bases). Per the germline V gene, CDR1 is MGHRA and CDR2 is YSYEKL. The CDR3 contains 18 residues. V lost 2 bases to trimming and J lost 6 bases, with 22 bases between them. The CDR3 spells CASSQRGSLAGSPGELFF. CDR3 nucleotide sequence: TGCGCCAGCAGCCAAAGGGGGAGTTTGGCAGGGTCCCCCGGGGAGCTGTTTTTT.

The chain is built from TRBV9 and TRBJ2-1, with TRBD2 matching 11 bases. With V trimmed by 2 bases and J by 7 bases, 5 bases remained unmatched. CDR3 length: 15 amino acids. The germline gives CDR1 SGDLS, CDR2 YYNGEE. CDR3 region: CASSVSGRAGNEQFF. The CDR3 DNA reads TGTGCCAGCAGCGTTAGCGGGAGGGCCGGGAATGAGCAGTTCTTC.

The V call is TRBV12-3 or TRBV12-4, the J call TRBJ2-7, with D unresolved. CDR3 length equals 13 residues. V gave up 6 bases and J gave up 6 bases, with 15 bases separating them. In nucleotides, the CDR3 is TGTGCCAGCAGCCAATGGCTTTCTGGCGAGCAGTACTTC. This gives the protein CASSQWLSGEQYF.

The J gene is TRBJ1-6, the V gene TRBV19; D unclear. V was trimmed by 6 bases and J by 8 bases, leaving 8 bases between them. CDR3 length equals 12 residues. Germline V gene sequence: CDR1 LNHDA, CDR2 SQIVND (reference sequence). This CDR3 is CASRAGDSPLHF. The CDR3 DNA sequence: TGTGCCAGTAGAGCTGGGGATTCACCCCTCCACTTT.

This clonotype appeared a few times. The chain uses TRBV4-3 and TRBJ2-5; 7 positions match TRBD1. V gave up 3 bases and J gave up 4 bases; unmatched junction bases: 8. The germline gives CDR1 LGHNA, CDR2 YSLEER. The CDR3 runs to 15 residues. Here the CDR3 DNA reads TGCGCCAGCAGCCACAGACAGGGTTACCGAGAGACCCAGTACTTC. Amino acid sequence: CASSHRQGYRETQYF.

The V and J genes are TRBV27 and TRBJ2-2; TRBD1 aligns across 9 bases. Germline V gene data show CDR1 as MNHEY and CDR2 as SMNVEV (reference sequence). This CDR3 contains 16 residues. The J segment lost 1 base and the V segment lost 6 bases, leaving 6 bases of the junction unmatched. CDR3 bases: TGTGCCAGCAGGGGGACGGGACAGGGGAACACCGGGGAGCTGTTTTTT. Its translation: CASRGTGQGNTGELFF.

This rearrangement joins TRBV12-3 or TRBV12-4 to TRBJ1-1, with TRBD1 identical over 9 bases. Trimming removed 1 base from V and 1 base from J; junction bases left unmatched: 1. CDR3 length: 15 residues. The CDR3 nucleotides are TGTGCCAGCAGTTTAGGGGACAGGGCGAACACTGAAGCTTTCTTT. Its protein product is CASSLGDRANTEAFF.

In nucleotides, the CDR3 is TGCAGTGCTAGAGTAGACAGGGACCACAATGGCTACACCTTC. Amino acids: CSARVDRDHNGYTF. V and J are TRBV20-1 and TRBJ1-2, with TRBD1 matching over 7 bases. The germline V gene has CDR1 DFQATT and CDR2 SNEGSKA (reference sequence). The CDR3 runs to 14 residues. The J segment lost 6 bases and the V segment lost 1 base, leaving 8 bases of the junction unmatched.

This chain connects TRBV24-1 to TRBJ2-1; 13 bases are shared with TRBD2. V lost 9 bases, J lost 7 bases, and 5 bases stayed unmatched. CDR1 is KGHDR and CDR2 is SFDVKD in the germline V gene. There are 14 residues in the CDR3. The CDR3 loop reads CATSGLAGVNEQFF. The CDR3 DNA reads TGTGCCACCTCAGGACTAGCGGGAGTGAATGAGCAGTTCTTC.

Only a few counts were recorded for this clonotype. The chain employs TRBV6-1 and TRBJ1-1; D may be TRBD1 (6 bases). The CDR3 totals 14 residues. V was trimmed by 4 bases and J by 3 bases, leaving 12 bases between them. Germline V gives CDR1 MNHNS, CDR2 SASEGT. The CDR3 sequence: CASSGETGYTEAFF. CDR3 nucleotide sequence: TGTGCCAGCAGTGGAGAGACAGGTTACACTGAAGCTTTCTTT.

The chain is built from TRBV5-1 and TRBJ2-1; no firm D call. Between the trimmed V and J ends, which lost 1 base and 0 bases, there was a span of 8 bases. In germline, CDR1 is SGHRS, CDR2 YFSETQ. The CDR3 loop spans 15 amino acids. The CDR3 sequence is CASSLPRSSYNEQFF. The DNA of the CDR3 is TGCGCCAGCAGCTTGCCTCGCTCCTCCTACAATGAGCAGTTCTTC.

V gene TRBV20-1 combines with J gene TRBJ2-3; D might be TRBD2 (6 bases). Deletions cut 3 bases from V and 6 bases from J, with 10 bases between. The CDR3 has 12 amino acids. CDR1 and CDR2 (germline): DFQATT, SNEGSKA (reference sequence). CDR3 sequence reads: CSASPGSDTQYF. The CDR3, as DNA: TGCAGTGCTAGCCCCGGGAGCGATACGCAGTATTTT.

The chain employs TRBV30 and TRBJ2-7; 9 nucleotides agree with TRBD2. Per germline, CDR1 GTSNPN and CDR2 SVGIG (reference sequence). The CDR3 spans 16 residues. V gave up 0 bases and J gave up 6 bases; unmatched junction bases: 12. The CDR3 sequence: CAWSVLAGKHLGEQYF. CDR3 coding DNA: TGTGCCTGGAGTGTCCTAGCGGGAAAGCACTTGGGCGAGCAGTACTTC.

This clonotype was seen a handful of times. V is TRBV7-9 and J is TRBJ2-5; D remains unclear. The CDR3 loop spans 15 amino acids. Trimming took off 5 bases at V and 5 bases at J, with 18 bases between the two ends. Germline CDR1 and CDR2: SEHNR and FQNEAQ (reference sequence). The CDR3, as DNA: TGTGCCAGCAGCCCGTGGTCCTCTCCCGGCGAGACCCAGTACTTC. Translated, it gives CASSPWSSPGETQYF.

The rearrangement links TRBV18 to TRBJ2-7; 10 bases are shared with TRBD1. Unmatched junction bases numbered 3, after V lost 5 bases and J lost 2 bases. This CDR3 spans 14 amino acids. The V gene's germline CDR1 is KGHSH and CDR2 LQKENI. The CDR3 DNA reads as TGTGCCAGCTCATGGGACAGGGGTACCTACGAGCAGTACTTC. This sequence encodes CASSWDRGTYEQYF.

The chain is built from TRBV6-5 and TRBJ2-2; TRBD2 might be the D (5 bases). Germline-derived CDR1 and CDR2 are MNHEY and SVGAGI. The CDR3 spans 14 residues. V gave up 1 base and J gave up 6 bases, with 9 bases separating them. The CDR3 bases are TGTGCCAGCAGTTACTTGGCGGAGGCCGGGGAGCTGTTTTTT. Its translation is CASSYLAEAGELFF.

The chain uses TRBV12-3 or TRBV12-4 and TRBJ2-7; D call uncertain. V was cut by 3 bases and J by 3 bases, with 3 bases left in between. This CDR3 has 11 amino acids. The CDR3 nucleotides are TGTGCCAGCAGTTTGGGCTACGAGCAGTACTTC. Amino acid sequence: CASSLGYEQYF.